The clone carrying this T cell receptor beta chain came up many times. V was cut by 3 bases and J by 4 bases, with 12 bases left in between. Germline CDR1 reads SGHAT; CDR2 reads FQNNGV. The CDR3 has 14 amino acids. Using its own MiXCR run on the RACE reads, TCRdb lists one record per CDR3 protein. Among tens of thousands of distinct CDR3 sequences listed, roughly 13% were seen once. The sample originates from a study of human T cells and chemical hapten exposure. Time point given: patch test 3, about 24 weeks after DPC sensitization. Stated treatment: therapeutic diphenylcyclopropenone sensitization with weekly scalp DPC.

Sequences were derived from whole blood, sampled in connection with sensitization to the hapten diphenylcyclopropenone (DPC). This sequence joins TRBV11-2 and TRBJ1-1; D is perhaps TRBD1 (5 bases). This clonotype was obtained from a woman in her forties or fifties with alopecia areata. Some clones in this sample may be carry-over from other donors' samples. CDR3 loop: CASSFGGLVTEAFF. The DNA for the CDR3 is TGTGCCAGCAGCTTTGGGGGGTTGGTCACTGAAGCTTTCTTT.